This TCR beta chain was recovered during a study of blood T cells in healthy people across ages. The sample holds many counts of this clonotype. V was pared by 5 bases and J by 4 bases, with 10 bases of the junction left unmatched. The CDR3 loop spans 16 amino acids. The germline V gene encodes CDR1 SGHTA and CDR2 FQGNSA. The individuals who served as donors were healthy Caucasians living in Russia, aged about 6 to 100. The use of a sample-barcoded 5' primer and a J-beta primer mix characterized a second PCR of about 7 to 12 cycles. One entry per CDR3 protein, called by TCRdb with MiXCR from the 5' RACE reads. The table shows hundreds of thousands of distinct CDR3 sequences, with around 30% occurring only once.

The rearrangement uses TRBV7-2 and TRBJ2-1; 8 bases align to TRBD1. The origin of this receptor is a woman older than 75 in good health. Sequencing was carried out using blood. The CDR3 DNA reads TGTGCCAGCAGCCATGGCGACAGGGGCCCTTACAATGAGCAGTTCTTC. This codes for CASSHGDRGPYNEQFF.